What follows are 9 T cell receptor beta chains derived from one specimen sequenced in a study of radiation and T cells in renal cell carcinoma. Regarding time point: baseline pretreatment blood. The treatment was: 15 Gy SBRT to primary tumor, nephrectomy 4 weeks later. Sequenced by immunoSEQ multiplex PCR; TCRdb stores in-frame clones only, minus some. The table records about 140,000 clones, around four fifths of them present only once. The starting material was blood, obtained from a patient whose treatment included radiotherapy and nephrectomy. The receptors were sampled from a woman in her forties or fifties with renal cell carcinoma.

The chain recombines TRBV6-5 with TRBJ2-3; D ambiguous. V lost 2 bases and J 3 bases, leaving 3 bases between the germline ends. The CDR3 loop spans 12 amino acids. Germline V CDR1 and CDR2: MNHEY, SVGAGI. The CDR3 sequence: CASSYGTDTQYF. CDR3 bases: TGTGCCAGCAGTTACGGTACAGATACGCAGTATTTT.

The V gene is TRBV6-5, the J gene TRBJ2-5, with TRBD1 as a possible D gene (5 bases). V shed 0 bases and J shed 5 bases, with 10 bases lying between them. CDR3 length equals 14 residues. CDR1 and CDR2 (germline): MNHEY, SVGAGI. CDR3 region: CASSYSHRKETQYF. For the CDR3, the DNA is TGTGCCAGCAGTTACTCGCACAGGAAGGAGACCCAGTACTTC.

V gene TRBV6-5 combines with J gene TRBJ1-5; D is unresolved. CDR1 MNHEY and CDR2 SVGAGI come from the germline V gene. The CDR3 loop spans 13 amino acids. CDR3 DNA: TGTGCGACGGGCCGTCAAAGCAATCAGCCCCAGCATTTT. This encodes CATGRQSNQPQHF.

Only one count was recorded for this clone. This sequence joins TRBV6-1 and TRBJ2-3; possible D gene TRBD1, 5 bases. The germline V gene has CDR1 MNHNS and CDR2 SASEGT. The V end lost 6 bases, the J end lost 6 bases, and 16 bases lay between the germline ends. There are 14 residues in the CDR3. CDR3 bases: TGTGCCAGCAGATCTCCCGTGGCAGGGGATACGCAGTATTTT. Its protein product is CASRSPVAGDTQYF.

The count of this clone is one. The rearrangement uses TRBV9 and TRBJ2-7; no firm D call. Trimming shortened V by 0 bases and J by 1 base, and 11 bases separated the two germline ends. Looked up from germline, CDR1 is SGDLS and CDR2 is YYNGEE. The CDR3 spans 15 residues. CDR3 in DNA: TGTGCCAGCAGCGTAGCTTCCAGTTTTTCCTACGAGCAGTACTTC. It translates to CASSVASSFSYEQYF.

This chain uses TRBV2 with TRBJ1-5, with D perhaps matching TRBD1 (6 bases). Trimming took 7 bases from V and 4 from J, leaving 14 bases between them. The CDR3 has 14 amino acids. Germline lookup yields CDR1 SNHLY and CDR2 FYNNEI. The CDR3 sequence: CASTSTGRNQPQHF. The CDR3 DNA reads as TGTGCCAGCACCTCGACAGGTCGAAATCAGCCCCAGCATTTT.

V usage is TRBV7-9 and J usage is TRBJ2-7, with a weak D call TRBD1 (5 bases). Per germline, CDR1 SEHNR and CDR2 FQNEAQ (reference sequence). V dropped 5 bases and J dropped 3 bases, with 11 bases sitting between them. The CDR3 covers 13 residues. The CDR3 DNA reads TGTGCCAGCAGCCCAGACGGACACTACGAGCAGTACTTC. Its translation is CASSPDGHYEQYF.

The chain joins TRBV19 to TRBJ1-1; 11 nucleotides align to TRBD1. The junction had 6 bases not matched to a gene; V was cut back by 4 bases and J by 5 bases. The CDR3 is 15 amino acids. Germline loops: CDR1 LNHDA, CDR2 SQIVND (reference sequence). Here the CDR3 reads CASSTTGTGGTEAFF. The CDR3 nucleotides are TGTGCCAGTAGTACCACCGGGACAGGGGGAACTGAAGCTTTCTTT.

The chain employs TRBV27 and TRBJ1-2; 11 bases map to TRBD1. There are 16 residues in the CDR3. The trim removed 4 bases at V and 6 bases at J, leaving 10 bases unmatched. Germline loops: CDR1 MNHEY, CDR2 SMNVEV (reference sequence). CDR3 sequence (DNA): TGTGCCAGCAGTTCCTGGACAGGGGGCGTTATTGATGGCTACACCTTC. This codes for CASSSWTGGVIDGYTF.